This TCR beta chain was recovered during a study of T cells in Graves' hyperthyroidism and ophthalmopathy. Study-wide background: Upon initial diagnosis and before any treatment, peripheral blood was collected.

To note about this clonotype: Its antigen remains unidentified.

From RNA transcripts, TCR beta CDR3 regions were amplified. Using the HTBI primer set, a first-round RT-PCR was run on the TCR CDR3. TCRdb reanalysed the multiplex PCR reads using MiXCR and keeps one entry per CDR3 protein. In the table there are 200,000 to 250,000 distinct CDR3 sequences, roughly 15% of which are singletons. Disease duration was under 3 months in the ophthalmopathy patients, who also had a Clinical Activity Score of at least 3 and a NOSPECS grade of at least 4. Study-level findings and limits: Ophthalmopathy got predicted by the model a median about six months before its onset. Ophthalmopathy could be told apart from stable hyperthyroidism with a 13 V-J model.

V lost 6 bases, J lost 8 bases, and 8 bases stayed unmatched. Looked up from germline, CDR1 is MDHEN and CDR2 is SYDVKM. The CDR3 runs to 14 residues. The chain carries TRBV28 and TRBJ1-4, with 8 bases lining up with TRBD1. This clonotype originated in a woman between 18 and 30 years old with Graves' ophthalmopathy. Material: blood. In nucleotides, the CDR3 is TGTGCCAGCAGCTCGACAGGGGAGGGGGAAAAACTGTTTTTT. It codes for CASSSTGEGEKLFF.